This entry is about one T cell receptor (beta chain). This CDR3 is also generated by other DNA sequences in the sample. CDR3 length: 12 residues. Germline V gives CDR1 LNHDA, CDR2 SQIVND (reference sequence). V lost 2 bases and J 6 bases, leaving 5 bases between the germline ends. Per the original data handling: Amplification of reference gene primers was used by the study to estimate nucleated cell counts. TCRdb's copy holds only in-frame clones and misses some; the assay was immunoSEQ multiplex PCR. The DNA was the basis for D and trimming; V, J and clone size are from that table. This table has roughly 140,000 clones, 76% appearing once. The data are from a study of blood T cell repertoires in COVID-19. Study-level information: Samples came from the United States, Italy and Spain, spanning acute and convalescent COVID-19. T cells, B-cell-depleted T cells, or PBMCs supplied cDNA or gDNA.

The receptor was isolated from a man in his fifties or sixties with acute or convalescent COVID-19. The sample comprised peripheral blood. This chain uses TRBV19 with TRBJ1-5; no firm D call. CDR3 DNA: TGTGCCAGTAGTATACGAGGTCAGCCCCAGCATTTT. Protein product: CASSIRGQPQHF.